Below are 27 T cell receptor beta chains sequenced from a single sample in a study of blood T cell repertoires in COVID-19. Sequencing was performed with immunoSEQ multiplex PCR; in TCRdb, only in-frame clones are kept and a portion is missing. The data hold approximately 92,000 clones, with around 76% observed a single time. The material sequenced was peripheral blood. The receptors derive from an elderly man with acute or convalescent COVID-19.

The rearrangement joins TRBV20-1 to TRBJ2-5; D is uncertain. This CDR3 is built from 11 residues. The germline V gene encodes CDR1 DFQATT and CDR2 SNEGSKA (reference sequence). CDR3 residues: CTAHHQETQYF. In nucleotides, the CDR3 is TGCACTGCACATCACCAAGAGACCCAGTACTTC.

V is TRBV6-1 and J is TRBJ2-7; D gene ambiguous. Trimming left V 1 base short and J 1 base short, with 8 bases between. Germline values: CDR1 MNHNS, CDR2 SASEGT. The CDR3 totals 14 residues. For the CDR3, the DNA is TGTGCCAGCAGTGAAGATGTACGGTCCTACGAGCAGTACTTC. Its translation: CASSEDVRSYEQYF.

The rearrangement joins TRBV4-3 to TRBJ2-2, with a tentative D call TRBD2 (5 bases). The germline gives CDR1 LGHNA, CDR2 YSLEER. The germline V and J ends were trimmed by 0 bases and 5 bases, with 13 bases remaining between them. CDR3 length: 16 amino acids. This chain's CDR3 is CASSQELRVWTGELFF. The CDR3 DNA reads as TGCGCCAGCAGCCAAGAGTTGCGGGTTTGGACCGGGGAGCTGTTTTTT.

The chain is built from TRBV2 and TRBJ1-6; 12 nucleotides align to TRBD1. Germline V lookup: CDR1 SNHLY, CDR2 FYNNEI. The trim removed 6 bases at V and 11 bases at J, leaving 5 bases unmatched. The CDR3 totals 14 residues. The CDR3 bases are TGTGCCAGCAGGGGGACAGGGGGCGGTCCACCCCTCCACTTT. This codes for CASRGTGGGPPLHF.

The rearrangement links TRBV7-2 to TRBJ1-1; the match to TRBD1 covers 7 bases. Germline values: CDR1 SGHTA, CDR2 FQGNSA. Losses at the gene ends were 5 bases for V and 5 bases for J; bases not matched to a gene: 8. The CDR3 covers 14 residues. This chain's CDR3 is CASSNRQGTTEAFF. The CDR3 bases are TGTGCCAGCAGCAACCGACAGGGAACTACTGAAGCTTTCTTT.

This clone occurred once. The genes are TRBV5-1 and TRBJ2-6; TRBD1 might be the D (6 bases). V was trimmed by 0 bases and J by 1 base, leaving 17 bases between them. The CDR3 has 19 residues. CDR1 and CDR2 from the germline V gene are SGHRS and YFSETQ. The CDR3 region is CASSLDNQGSLSGANVLTF. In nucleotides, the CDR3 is TGCGCCAGCAGCTTGGATAATCAGGGGAGCCTTTCTGGGGCCAACGTCCTGACTTTC.

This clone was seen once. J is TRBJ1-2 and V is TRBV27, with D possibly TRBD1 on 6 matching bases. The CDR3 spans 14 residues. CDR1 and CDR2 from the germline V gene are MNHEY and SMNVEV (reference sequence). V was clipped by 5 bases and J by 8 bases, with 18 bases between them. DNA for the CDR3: TGTGCCAGCAGTAGGGGGGGAGGGGGTCAGGGCTACACCTTC. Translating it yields CASSRGGGGQGYTF.

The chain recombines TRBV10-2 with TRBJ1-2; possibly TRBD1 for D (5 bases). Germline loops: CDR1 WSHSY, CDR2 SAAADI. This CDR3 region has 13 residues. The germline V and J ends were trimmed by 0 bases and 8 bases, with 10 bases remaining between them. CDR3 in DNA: TGCGCCAGCAGTGAGTCGAGACAGCAGGGCTACACCTTC. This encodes CASSESRQQGYTF.

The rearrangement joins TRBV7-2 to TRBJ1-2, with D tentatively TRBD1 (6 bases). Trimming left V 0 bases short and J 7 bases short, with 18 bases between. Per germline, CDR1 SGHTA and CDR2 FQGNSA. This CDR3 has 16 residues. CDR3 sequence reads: CASSLAQGQSVGGYTF. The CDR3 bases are TGTGCCAGCAGCTTAGCGCAGGGGCAGTCCGTTGGTGGCTACACCTTC.

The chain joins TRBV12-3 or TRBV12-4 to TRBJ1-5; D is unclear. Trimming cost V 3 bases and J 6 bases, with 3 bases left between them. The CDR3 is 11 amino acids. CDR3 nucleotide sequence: TGTGCCAGCAGTTTTCGTCAGCCCCAGCATTTT. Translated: CASSFRQPQHF.

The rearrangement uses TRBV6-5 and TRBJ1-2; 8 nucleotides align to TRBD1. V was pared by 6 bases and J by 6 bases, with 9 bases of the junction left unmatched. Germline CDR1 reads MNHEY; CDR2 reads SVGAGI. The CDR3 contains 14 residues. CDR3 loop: CASSQTGVRNGYTF. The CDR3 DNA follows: TGTGCCAGCAGCCAGACAGGGGTTCGGAATGGCTACACCTTC.

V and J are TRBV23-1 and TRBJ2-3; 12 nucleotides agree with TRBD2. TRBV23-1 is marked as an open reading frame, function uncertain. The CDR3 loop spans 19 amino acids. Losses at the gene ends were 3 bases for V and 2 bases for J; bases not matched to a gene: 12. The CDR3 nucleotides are TGCGCCAGCAGTCAGTCGCCCCTAACTAGCGGGGGGCCCACAGATACGCAGTATTTT. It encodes CASSQSPLTSGGPTDTQYF.

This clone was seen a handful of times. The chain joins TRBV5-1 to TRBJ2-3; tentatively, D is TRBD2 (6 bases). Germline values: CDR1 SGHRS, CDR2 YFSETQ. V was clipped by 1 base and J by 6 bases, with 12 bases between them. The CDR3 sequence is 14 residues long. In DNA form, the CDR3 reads TGCGCCAGCAGCTTGCAGCTGGGAGGCGATACGCAGTATTTT. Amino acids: CASSLQLGGDTQYF. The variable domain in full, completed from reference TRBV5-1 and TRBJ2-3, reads KAGVTQTPRYLIKTRGQQVTLSCSPISGHRSVSWYQQTPGQGLQFLFEYFSETQRNKGNFPGRFSGRQFSNSRSEMNVSTLELGDSALYLCASSLQLGGDTQYFGPGTRLTVL.

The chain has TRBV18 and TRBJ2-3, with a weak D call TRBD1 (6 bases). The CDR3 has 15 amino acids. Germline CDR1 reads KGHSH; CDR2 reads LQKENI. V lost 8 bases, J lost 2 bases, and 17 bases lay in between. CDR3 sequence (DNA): TGTGCCAGCGCCGTCGACAGGCCGGCCACAGATACGCAGTATTTT. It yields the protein CASAVDRPATDTQYF.

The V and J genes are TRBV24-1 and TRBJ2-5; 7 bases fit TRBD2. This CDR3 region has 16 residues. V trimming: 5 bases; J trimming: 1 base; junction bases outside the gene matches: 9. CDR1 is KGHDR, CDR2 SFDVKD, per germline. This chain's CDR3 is CATSGAASGGQETQYF. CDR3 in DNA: TGTGCCACCAGTGGGGCAGCCTCGGGAGGCCAAGAGACCCAGTACTTC.

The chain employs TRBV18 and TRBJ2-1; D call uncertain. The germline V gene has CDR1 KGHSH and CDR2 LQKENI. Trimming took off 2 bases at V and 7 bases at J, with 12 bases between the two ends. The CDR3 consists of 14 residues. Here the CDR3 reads CASSPYLGTNEQFF. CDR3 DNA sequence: TGTGCCAGCTCACCATATCTAGGAACGAATGAGCAGTTCTTC.

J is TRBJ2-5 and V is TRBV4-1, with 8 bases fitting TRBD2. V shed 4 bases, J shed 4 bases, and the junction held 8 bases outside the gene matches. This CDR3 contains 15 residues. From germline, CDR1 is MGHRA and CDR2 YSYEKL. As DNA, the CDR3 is TGCGCCAGCAGCCTAGCGGGAAGTGGTGGAGAGACCCAGTACTTC. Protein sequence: CASSLAGSGGETQYF.

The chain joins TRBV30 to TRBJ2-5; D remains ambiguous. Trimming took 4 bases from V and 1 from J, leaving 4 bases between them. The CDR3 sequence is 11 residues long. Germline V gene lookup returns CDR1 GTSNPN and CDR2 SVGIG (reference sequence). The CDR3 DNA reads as TGTGCCTGGACAGGCCAAGAGACCCAGTACTTC. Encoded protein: CAWTGQETQYF. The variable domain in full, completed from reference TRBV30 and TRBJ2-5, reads SQTIHQWPATLVQPVGSPLSLECTVEGTSNPNLYWYRQAAGRGLQLLFYSVGIGQISSEVPQNLSASRPQDRQFILSSKKLLLSDSGFYLCAWTGQETQYFGPGTRLLVL.

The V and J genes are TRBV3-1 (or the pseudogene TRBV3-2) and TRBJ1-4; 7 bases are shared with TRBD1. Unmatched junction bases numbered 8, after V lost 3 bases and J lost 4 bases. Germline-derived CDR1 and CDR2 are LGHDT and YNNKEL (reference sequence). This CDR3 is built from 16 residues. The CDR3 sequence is CASSQRSTGVNEKLFF. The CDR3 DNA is TGTGCCAGCAGCCAGCGATCCACAGGGGTTAATGAAAAACTGTTTTTT.

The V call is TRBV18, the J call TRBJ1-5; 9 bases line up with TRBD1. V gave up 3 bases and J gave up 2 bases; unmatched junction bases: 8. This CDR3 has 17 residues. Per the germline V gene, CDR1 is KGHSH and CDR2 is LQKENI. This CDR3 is CASSPNRGRGGNQPQHF. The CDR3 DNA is TGTGCCAGCTCACCGAACAGGGGGCGAGGAGGCAATCAGCCCCAGCATTTT.

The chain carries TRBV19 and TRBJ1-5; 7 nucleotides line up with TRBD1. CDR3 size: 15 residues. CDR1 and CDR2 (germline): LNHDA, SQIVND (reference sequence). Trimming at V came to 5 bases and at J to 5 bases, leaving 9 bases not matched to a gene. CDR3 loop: CASSSTGRSDQPQHF. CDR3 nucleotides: TGTGCCAGTAGTTCGACAGGGCGGTCGGATCAGCCCCAGCATTTT.

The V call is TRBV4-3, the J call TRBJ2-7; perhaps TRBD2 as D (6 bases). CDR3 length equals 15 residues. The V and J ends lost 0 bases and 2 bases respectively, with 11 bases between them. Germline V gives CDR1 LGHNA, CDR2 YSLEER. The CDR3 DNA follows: TGCGCCAGCAGCCAAGATAGAGCGGGTCCCTACGAGCAGTACTTC. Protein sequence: CASSQDRAGPYEQYF.

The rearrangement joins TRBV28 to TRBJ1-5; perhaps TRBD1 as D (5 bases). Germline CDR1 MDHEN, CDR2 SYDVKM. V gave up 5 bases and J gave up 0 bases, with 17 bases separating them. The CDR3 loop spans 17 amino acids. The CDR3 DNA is TGTGCCAGCAGTGCCCTTCAGGGCCGAAATAGCAATCAGCCCCAGCATTTT. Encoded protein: CASSALQGRNSNQPQHF.

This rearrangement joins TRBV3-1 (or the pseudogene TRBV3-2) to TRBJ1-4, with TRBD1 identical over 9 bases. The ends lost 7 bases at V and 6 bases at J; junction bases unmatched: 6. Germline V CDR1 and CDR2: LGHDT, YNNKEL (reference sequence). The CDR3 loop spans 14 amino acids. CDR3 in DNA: TGTGCCAGCAACCACAGGGGGCGTGATGAAAAACTGTTTTTT. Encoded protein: CASNHRGRDEKLFF.

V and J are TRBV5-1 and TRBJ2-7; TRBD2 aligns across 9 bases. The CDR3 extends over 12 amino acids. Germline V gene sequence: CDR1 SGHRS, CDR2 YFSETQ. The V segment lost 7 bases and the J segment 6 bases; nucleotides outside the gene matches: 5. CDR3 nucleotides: TGCGCCAGCGGCGGGGGGGCGGGCGAGCAGTACTTC. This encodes CASGGGAGEQYF. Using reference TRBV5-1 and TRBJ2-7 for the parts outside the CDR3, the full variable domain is KAGVTQTPRYLIKTRGQQVTLSCSPISGHRSVSWYQQTPGQGLQFLFEYFSETQRNKGNFPGRFSGRQFSNSRSEMNVSTLELGDSALYLCASGGGAGEQYFGPGTRLTVT.

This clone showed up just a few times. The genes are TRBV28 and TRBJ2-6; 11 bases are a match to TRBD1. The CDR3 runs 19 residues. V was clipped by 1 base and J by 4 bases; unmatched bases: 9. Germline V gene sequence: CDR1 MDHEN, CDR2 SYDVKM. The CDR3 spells CASSLSGPGQGAGANVLTF. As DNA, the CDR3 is TGTGCCAGCAGTTTATCAGGGCCAGGACAGGGGGCCGGGGCCAACGTCCTGACTTTC.

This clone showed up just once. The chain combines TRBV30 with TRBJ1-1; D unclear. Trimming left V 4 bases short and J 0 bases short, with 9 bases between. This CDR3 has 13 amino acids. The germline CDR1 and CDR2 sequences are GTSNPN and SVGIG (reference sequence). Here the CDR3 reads CAWKEYMNTEAFF. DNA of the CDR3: TGTGCCTGGAAAGAGTATATGAACACTGAAGCTTTCTTT. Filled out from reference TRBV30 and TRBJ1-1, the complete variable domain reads SQTIHQWPATLVQPVGSPLSLECTVEGTSNPNLYWYRQAAGRGLQLLFYSVGIGQISSEVPQNLSASRPQDRQFILSSKKLLLSDSGFYLCAWKEYMNTEAFFGQGTRLTVV.